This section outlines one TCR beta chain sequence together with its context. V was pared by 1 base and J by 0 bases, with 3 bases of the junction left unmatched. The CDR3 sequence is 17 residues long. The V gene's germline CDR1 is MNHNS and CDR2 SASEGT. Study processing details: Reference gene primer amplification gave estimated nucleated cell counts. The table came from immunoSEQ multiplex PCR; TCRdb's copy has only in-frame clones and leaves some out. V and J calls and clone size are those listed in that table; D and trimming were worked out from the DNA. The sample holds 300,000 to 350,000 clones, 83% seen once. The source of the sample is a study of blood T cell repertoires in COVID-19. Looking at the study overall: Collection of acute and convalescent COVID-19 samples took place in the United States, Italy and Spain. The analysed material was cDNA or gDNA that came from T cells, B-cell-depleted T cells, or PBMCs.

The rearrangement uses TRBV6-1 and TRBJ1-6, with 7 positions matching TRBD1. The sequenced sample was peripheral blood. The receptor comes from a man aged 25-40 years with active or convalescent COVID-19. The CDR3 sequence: CASSEGWDSSYNSPLHF. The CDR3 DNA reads TGTGCCAGCAGTGAAGGGTGGGACAGCTCCTATAATTCACCCCTCCACTTT.